Below, 21 T cell receptor beta chains from the same sample are listed, as sequenced in a study of OX40 agonist ivuxolimab in advanced cancers. Library creation used the immunoSEQ multiplex PCR assay. TCRdb re-hosts the immuneACCESS table, in-frame sequences only. Its copies lack some clones; in the studies checked, an unresolved V gene accounts for under half of them, and the cause for the rest is not known. This sample comprises 45,000 to 50,000 clones, around 85% of them detected only once. Of the sample, about 50% falls within the top ten clones. The starting material was CD4+ or CD8+ T cells sorted from blood, obtained in a trial of the OX40 agonist ivuxolimab. The source of these receptors is an adult with an advanced solid tumor such as melanoma, head and neck, liver or kidney cancer.

This chain connects TRBV5-1 to TRBJ2-7; D may be TRBD2 (5 bases). V was pared by 3 bases and J by 0 bases, with 13 bases between. Germline V lookup: CDR1 SGHRS, CDR2 YFSETQ. There are 15 residues in the CDR3. The DNA of the CDR3 is TGCGCCAGCAGCTCTGGTAGTAGCGACTCCTACGAGCAGTACTTC. This encodes CASSSGSSDSYEQYF. Looking up the rest from reference TRBV5-1 and TRBJ2-7 gives the full variable domain: KAGVTQTPRYLIKTRGQQVTLSCSPISGHRSVSWYQQTPGQGLQFLFEYFSETQRNKGNFPGRFSGRQFSNSRSEMNVSTLELGDSALYLCASSSGSSDSYEQYFGPGTRLTVT.

V is TRBV10-2 and J is TRBJ1-2, with TRBD1 as a possible D gene (5 bases). CDR1 and CDR2 from the germline V gene are WSHSY and SAAADI. CDR3 size: 13 residues. The V and J ends lost 6 bases and 6 bases respectively, with 14 bases between them. CDR3 bases: TGCGCCAGCAGCCTAGTGGGGCAGAATGGCTACACCTTC. It translates to CASSLVGQNGYTF.

CDR3 nucleotide sequence: TGTGCCAGCAACTCCGGATTCTACGAGCAGTACTTC. Translated, it gives CASNSGFYEQYF. The chain combines TRBV6-5 with TRBJ2-7; D is unresolved. This CDR3 is built from 12 residues. Germline values: CDR1 MNHEY, CDR2 SVGAGI. V dropped 7 bases and J dropped 3 bases, with 10 bases sitting between them.

The chain is built from TRBV19 and TRBJ2-3; D is unresolved. V lost 5 bases to trimming and J lost 6 bases, with 9 bases between them. Germline CDR1 reads LNHDA; CDR2 reads SQIVND (reference sequence). The CDR3 runs 12 residues. CDR3 DNA sequence: TGTGCCAGTAGTTGGGTGGGGGATACGCAGTATTTT. Its protein is CASSWVGDTQYF.

This chain joins TRBV21-1 and TRBJ2-3; the table's D call, TRBD2, has no DNA check behind it. TRBV21-1 is recorded as a pseudogene. The CDR3 is made up of 19 amino acids. The CDR3 loop is CASSKKRFRLAGGTDTQYF. In DNA form, the CDR3 reads TGTGCCAGCAGCAAAAAACGCTTTCGACTAGCGGGGGGCACAGATACGCAGTATTTT.

J is TRBJ2-3 and V is TRBV4-1; D tentatively fits TRBD1 or TRBD2 (5 bases each). The germline CDR1 and CDR2 sequences are MGHRA and YSYEKL. Trimming took off 0 bases at V and 3 bases at J, with 19 bases between the two ends. The CDR3 loop spans 18 amino acids. The CDR3 DNA follows: TGCGCCAGCAGCCAAGATCCCCCTACGGTGGGGGTTACAGATACGCAGTATTTT. This translates into CASSQDPPTVGVTDTQYF.

This clone was seen once. V gene TRBV23-1 combines with J gene TRBJ2-4; no firm D call. TRBV23-1 is placed among ORFs of uncertain function. The CDR3 is made up of 13 amino acids. The V and J ends lost 11 bases and 0 bases respectively, with 11 bases between them. CDR3 sequence reads: CAFKELAKNIQYF. CDR3 coding DNA: TGCGCCTTTAAGGAGCTAGCCAAAAACATTCAGTACTTC.

This clone occurred many times. Within the sample, other DNA sequences also encode this same CDR3. This chain uses TRBV11-1 with TRBJ2-7; D may be TRBD1 (6 bases). V was pared by 3 bases and J by 2 bases, with 11 bases between. Germline V gene data show CDR1 as SGHAT and CDR2 as FQDESV (reference sequence). The CDR3 sequence is 14 residues long. This chain's CDR3 is CASSFTGNPYEQYF. CDR3 DNA sequence: TGTGCCAGCAGCTTTACAGGGAATCCCTACGAGCAGTACTTC.

The rearrangement links TRBV12-5 to TRBJ1-1; 10 bases are shared with TRBD1. CDR1 is LGHNT and CDR2 is FRNRAP in the germline V gene. There are 13 residues in the CDR3. After removal of 8 bases from V and 5 bases from J, the junction contained 5 bases not matched to a gene. The CDR3 nucleotides are TGTGCTAGTATGGGACAGGGGTATACTGAAGCTTTCTTT. Its protein is CASMGQGYTEAFF.

This chain links TRBV14 with TRBJ2-1, with TRBD2 matching over 7 bases. After removal of 4 bases from V and 6 bases from J, the junction contained 6 bases not matched to a gene. Germline V lookup: CDR1 SGHDN, CDR2 FVKESK. The CDR3 has 14 amino acids. The CDR3 protein is CASSRPGLFNEQFF. The CDR3 DNA reads TGTGCCAGCAGCCGACCGGGACTATTCAATGAGCAGTTCTTC.

The table lists this clone with a count of one. This rearrangement joins TRBV6-1 to TRBJ1-1; the match to TRBD1 covers 8 bases. The CDR3 consists of 14 residues. V lost 6 bases, J lost 0 bases, and 3 bases stayed unmatched. Per germline, CDR1 MNHNS and CDR2 SASEGT. The CDR3 region is CASRDRGMNTEAFF. As DNA, the CDR3 is TGTGCCAGCAGAGACAGGGGTATGAACACTGAAGCTTTCTTT.

This clone turned up a few times. The V call is TRBV7-3, the J call TRBJ2-1; no definite D call. The length of the CDR3 is 15 residues. Per germline, CDR1 SGHTA and CDR2 FQGTGA. Trimming removed 5 bases at V and 0 bases at J, with 11 bases between. The CDR3 here is CASSPSPSSYNEQFF. CDR3 coding DNA: TGTGCCAGCAGCCCCAGCCCCAGCTCCTACAATGAGCAGTTCTTC.

This sequence joins TRBV6-1 and TRBJ2-7; 7 bases agree with TRBD1. Germline loops: CDR1 MNHNS, CDR2 SASEGT. This CDR3 region has 12 residues. Trimming took 7 bases from V and 4 from J; bases not matched to a gene: 4. As DNA, the CDR3 is TGTGCCAGCACCCGACAGGGATACGAGCAGTACTTC. This gives the protein CASTRQGYEQYF.

The chain joins TRBV21-1 to TRBJ1-3. TRBV21-1 is annotated as a pseudogene. The CDR3 runs to 15 residues. CDR3 sequence (DNA): TGTGCCAGCAAAAAAGGAGGGAGCTCTGGAAACACCATATATTTT. As protein: CASKKGGSSGNTIYF.

The rearrangement joins TRBV2 to TRBJ2-7, with unresolved D. Trimming pared 11 bases from V and 6 bases from J, leaving 11 bases between. The germline CDR1 and CDR2 sequences are SNHLY and FYNNEI. CDR3 length equals 10 residues. The CDR3 region is CAQSGGEQYF. The CDR3 nucleotides read TGTGCCCAGTCAGGCGGCGAGCAGTACTTC.

The V gene is TRBV6-1, the J gene TRBJ2-1; a weak D match, TRBD2 (6 bases). The CDR3 has 16 amino acids. The germline V gene has CDR1 MNHNS and CDR2 SASEGT. V dropped 2 bases and J dropped 6 bases, with 17 bases sitting between them. CDR3 protein: CASSELGGGLFNEQFF. The DNA for the CDR3 is TGTGCCAGCAGTGAATTAGGTGGGGGACTTTTCAATGAGCAGTTCTTC.

Only one count was recorded for this clone. The chain couples TRBV7-9 to TRBJ2-1; TRBD1 aligns across 9 bases. Germline V gene sequence: CDR1 SEHNR, CDR2 FQNEAQ (reference sequence). The trim removed 9 bases at V and 4 bases at J, leaving 4 bases unmatched. This CDR3 spans 13 amino acids. CDR3 loop: CASRTGAYNEQFF. The DNA for the CDR3 is TGTGCCAGTCGGACAGGGGCGTACAATGAGCAGTTCTTC.

This chain joins TRBV19 and TRBJ1-2, with D unresolved. V lost 3 bases and J lost 3, with 20 bases in between. Germline-derived CDR1 and CDR2 are LNHDA and SQIVND (reference sequence). This CDR3 comprises 17 residues. CDR3 loop: CASSMGPSTSPDYGYTF. In DNA form, the CDR3 reads TGTGCCAGTAGTATGGGTCCGTCAACGTCCCCGGACTATGGCTACACCTTC.

This clone was picked up a small number of times. This chain joins TRBV7-2 and TRBJ2-3; the D is unclear. The CDR3 consists of 14 residues. Trimming removed 1 base from V and 5 bases from J, with 10 bases in between. The germline V gene encodes CDR1 SGHTA and CDR2 FQGNSA. CDR3 amino acids: CASSLVYLRDTQYF. The CDR3 DNA sequence: TGTGCCAGCAGCTTAGTCTATTTGAGAGATACGCAGTATTTT.

The chain is built from TRBV6-5 and TRBJ2-7; no reliable D call. This CDR3 is 14 amino acids long. V was clipped by 0 bases and J by 3 bases, with 9 bases between them. CDR1 is MNHEY, CDR2 SVGAGI, per germline. The CDR3 bases are TGTGCCAGCAGTTACTCAGGGCCAAGCTACGAGCAGTACTTC. Protein product: CASSYSGPSYEQYF.

The V gene is TRBV28, the J gene TRBJ2-6; D unresolved. Germline CDR1 reads MDHEN; CDR2 reads SYDVKM. This CDR3 contains 15 residues. Trimming took 5 bases from V and 0 from J, leaving 8 bases between them. CDR3 region: CASSTTGSGANVLTF. In DNA form, the CDR3 reads TGTGCCAGCAGTACTACGGGCTCTGGGGCCAACGTCCTGACTTTC. Combining the CDR3 with reference TRBV28 and TRBJ2-6 gives the whole variable domain DVKVTQSSRYLVKRTGEKVFLECVQDMDHENMFWYRQDPGLGLRLIYFSYDVKMKEKGDIPEGYSVSREKKERFSLILESASTNQTSMYLCASSTTGSGANVLTFGAGSRLTVL.